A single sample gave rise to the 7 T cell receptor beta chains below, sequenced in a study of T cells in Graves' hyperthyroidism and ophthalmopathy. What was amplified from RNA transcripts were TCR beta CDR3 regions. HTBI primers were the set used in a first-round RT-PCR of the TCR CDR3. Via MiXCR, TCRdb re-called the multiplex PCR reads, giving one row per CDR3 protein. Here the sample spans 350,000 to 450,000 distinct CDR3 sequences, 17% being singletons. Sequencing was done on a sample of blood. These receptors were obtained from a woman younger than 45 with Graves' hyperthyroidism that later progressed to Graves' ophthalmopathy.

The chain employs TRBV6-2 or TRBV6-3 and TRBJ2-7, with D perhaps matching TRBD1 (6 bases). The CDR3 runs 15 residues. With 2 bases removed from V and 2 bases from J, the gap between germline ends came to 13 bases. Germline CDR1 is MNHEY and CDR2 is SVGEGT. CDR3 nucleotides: TGTGCCAGCAGTTACGGGGGCGCAGGCGCCTACGAGCAGTACTTC. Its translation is CASSYGGAGAYEQYF.

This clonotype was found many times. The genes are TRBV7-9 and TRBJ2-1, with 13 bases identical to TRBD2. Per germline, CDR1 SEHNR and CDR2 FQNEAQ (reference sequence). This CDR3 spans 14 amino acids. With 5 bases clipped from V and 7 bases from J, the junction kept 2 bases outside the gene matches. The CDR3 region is CASSRTSGGNEQFF. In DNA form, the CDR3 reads TGTGCCAGCAGCCGGACTAGCGGGGGTAATGAGCAGTTCTTC.

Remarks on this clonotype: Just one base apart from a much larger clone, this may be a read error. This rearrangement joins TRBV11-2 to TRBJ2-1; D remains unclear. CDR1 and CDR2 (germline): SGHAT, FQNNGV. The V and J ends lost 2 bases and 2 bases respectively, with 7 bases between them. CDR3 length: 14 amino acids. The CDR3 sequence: CASSLISPYNEQFF. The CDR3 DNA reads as TGTGCCAGCAGCTTAATCAGCCCCTACAATGAGCAGTTCTTC.

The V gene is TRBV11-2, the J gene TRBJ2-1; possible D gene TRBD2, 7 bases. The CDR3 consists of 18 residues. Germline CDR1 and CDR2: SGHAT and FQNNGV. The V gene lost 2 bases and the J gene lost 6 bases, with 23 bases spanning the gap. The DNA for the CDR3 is TGTGCCAGCAGCTTAAGGGGGGAGGGCCGTGTACGATCCAATGAGCAGTTCTTC. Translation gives CASSLRGEGRVRSNEQFF.

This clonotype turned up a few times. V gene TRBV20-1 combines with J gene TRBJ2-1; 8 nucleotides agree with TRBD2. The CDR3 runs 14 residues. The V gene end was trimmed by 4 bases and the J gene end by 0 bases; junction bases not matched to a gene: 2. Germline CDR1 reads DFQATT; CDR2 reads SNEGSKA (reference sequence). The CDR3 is CSAMLAGSYNEQFF. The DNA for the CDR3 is TGCAGTGCTATGCTAGCGGGCTCCTACAATGAGCAGTTCTTC.

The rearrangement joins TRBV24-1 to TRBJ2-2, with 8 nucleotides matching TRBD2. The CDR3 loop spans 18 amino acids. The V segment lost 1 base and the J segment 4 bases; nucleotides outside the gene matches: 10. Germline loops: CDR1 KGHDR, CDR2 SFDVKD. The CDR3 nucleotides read TGTGCCACCAGTGATTTCCGAGCGGGAGCTCGGGGCACCGGGGAGCTGTTTTTT. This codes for CATSDFRAGARGTGELFF.

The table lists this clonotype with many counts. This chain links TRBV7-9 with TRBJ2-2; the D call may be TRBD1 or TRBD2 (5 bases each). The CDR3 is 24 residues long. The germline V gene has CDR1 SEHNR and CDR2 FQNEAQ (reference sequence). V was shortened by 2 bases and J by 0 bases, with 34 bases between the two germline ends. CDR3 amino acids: CASSLIHLSTGAGETLPNTGELFF. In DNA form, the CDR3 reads TGTGCCAGCAGCTTAATACACCTTTCGACCGGGGCGGGCGAAACTTTACCGAACACCGGGGAGCTGTTTTTT.